The 3 T cell receptor beta chains below were found in one sample sequenced in a study of blood T cell repertoires in COVID-19. Generated by immunoSEQ multiplex PCR, the TCRdb table keeps only in-frame clones and is missing some. The repertoire holds 55,000 to 80,000 clones, with approximately 82% as singletons. The specimen sequenced was peripheral blood. The receptors shown here come from a man in his fifties with active COVID-19.

This chain links TRBV7-8 with TRBJ2-1; a weak D match, TRBD2 (6 bases). V dropped 5 bases and J dropped 6 bases, with 17 bases sitting between them. Germline V gene data show CDR1 as SGHVS and CDR2 as FQNEAQ. The CDR3 spans 15 residues. The CDR3 region is CASSPVEGVGNEQFF. The DNA for the CDR3 is TGTGCCAGCAGCCCCGTGGAGGGAGTGGGCAATGAGCAGTTCTTC. Together with reference TRBV7-8 and TRBJ2-1, the CDR3 gives the full variable domain: GAGVSQSPRYKVAKRGQDVALRCDPISGHVSLFWYQQALGQGPEFLTYFQNEAQLDKSGLPSDRFFAERPEGSVSTLKIQRTQQEDSAVYLCASSPVEGVGNEQFFGPGTRLTVL.

The genes are TRBV6-5 and TRBJ1-1; no reliable D call. The V end lost 0 bases, the J end lost 1 base, and 6 bases lay between the germline ends. CDR3 size: 14 residues. Germline CDR1 MNHEY, CDR2 SVGAGI. The CDR3: CASSYSRRNTEAFF. For the CDR3, the DNA is TGTGCCAGCAGTTACTCCCGGAGGAACACTGAAGCTTTCTTT.

The chain's CDR3 is CASSPGQGYEQYF. CDR3 nucleotides: TGTGCCAGCAGTCCGGGACAGGGCTACGAGCAGTACTTC. The V call is TRBV27, the J call TRBJ2-7, with 9 nucleotides matching TRBD1. This CDR3 region has 13 residues. Trimming at V came to 5 bases and at J to 3 bases, leaving 2 bases not matched to a gene. CDR1 and CDR2 from the germline V gene are MNHEY and SMNVEV (reference sequence).